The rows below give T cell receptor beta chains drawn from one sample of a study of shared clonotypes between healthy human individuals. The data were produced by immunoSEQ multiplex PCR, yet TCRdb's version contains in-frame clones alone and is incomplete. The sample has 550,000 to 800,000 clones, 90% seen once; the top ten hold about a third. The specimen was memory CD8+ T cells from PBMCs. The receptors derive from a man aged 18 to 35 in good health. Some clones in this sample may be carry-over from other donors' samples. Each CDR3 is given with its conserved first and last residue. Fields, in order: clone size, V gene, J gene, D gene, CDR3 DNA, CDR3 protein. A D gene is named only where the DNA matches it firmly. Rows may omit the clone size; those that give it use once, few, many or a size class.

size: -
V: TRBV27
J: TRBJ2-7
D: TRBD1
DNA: TGTGCCAGCAGTTCCCGGGGACGGACAGGACCGACAGGACCCACCCATACGTACGAGCAGTACTTC
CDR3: CASSSRGRTGPTGPTHTYEQYF

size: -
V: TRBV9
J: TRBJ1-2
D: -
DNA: TGTGCCAGCAGCCCCGTTACAGGGAGGTTCGGCTACACCTTC
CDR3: CASSPVTGRFGYTF

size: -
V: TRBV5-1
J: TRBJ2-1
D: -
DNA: TGCGCCAGCAGCTTGGAGGGGACCCCCAGGTTGGGCAATGAGCAGTTCTTC
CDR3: CASSLEGTPRLGNEQFF

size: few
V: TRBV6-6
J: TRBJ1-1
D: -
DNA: TGTGCCAGCAGTTACTCGAGCGGGGAAAAAGCTTTCTTT
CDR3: CASSYSSGEKAFF

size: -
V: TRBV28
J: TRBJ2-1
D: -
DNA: TGTGCCAGCAGTTTTCCCTACAATGAGCAGTTCTTC
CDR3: CASSFPYNEQFF

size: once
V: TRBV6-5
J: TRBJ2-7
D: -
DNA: TGTGCCAGCAGTTACTCTAGGGGTTCCTACGAGCAGTACTTC
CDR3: CASSYSRGSYEQYF

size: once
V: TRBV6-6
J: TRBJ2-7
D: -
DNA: TGTGCCAGCACCCTCTCGTGGGGTTACGAGCAGTACTTC
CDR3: CASTLSWGYEQYF

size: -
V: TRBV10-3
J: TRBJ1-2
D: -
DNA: TGTGCCATCAGTGCACGCCTACAAGGGTGCGGCTACACCTTC
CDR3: CAISARLQGCGYTF

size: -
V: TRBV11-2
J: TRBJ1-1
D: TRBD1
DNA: TGTGCCAGCAGTTCCACGGGACAGGGCTTCTGGAACACTGAAGCTTTCTTT
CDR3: CASSSTGQGFWNTEAFF

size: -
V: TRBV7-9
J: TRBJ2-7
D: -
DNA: TGTGCCAGCAGCTTAGACGCCAGGGGATCCGAGCAGTACTTC
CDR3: CASSLDARGSEQYF

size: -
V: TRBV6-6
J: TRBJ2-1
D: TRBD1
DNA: TGTGCCAGCAGCCGACATCGGACAGGAGACGAGCAGTTCTTC
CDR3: CASSRHRTGDEQFF

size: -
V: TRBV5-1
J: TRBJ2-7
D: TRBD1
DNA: TGCGCCAGCAGCTCCGGACAGGGCTACGAGCAGTACTTC
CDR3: CASSSGQGYEQYF

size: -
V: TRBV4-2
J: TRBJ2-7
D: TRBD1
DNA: TGTGCCAGCAGCCCCGGGACAGGGGTTTCCTACGAGCAGTACTTC
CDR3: CASSPGTGVSYEQYF

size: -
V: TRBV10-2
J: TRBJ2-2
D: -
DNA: TGCGCCAGCAGTGAACGGTACACCGGGGAGCTGTTTTTT
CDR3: CASSERYTGELFF

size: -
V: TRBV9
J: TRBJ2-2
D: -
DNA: TGTGCCAGCAGCGTTGGGGTCGCGGACACCGGGGAGCTGTTTTTT
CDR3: CASSVGVADTGELFF

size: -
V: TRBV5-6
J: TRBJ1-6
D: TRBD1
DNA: TGTGCCAGCAGCGAGGGACAGGGTTATTCACCCCTCCACTTT
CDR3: CASSEGQGYSPLHF

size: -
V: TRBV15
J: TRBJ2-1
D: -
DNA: TGTGCCTCCCAGACTAGGGACAGTAAGAACAATGAGCAGTTCTTC
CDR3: CASQTRDSKNNEQFF

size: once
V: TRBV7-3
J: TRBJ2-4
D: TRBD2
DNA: TGTGCCAGCAGCTTAGCGGGGGGTTTCCGCATTCAGTACTTC
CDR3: CASSLAGGFRIQYF

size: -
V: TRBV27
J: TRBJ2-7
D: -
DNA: TGTGCCAGCAGTCTGGGACCGCTGTACTACGAGCAGTACTTC
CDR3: CASSLGPLYYEQYF

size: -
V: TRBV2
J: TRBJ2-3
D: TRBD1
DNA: TGTGCCAGCAGGGATACAGGGGAAATAAGCACAGATACGCAGTATTTT
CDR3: CASRDTGEISTDTQYF

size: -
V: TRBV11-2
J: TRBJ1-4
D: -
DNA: TGTGCCAGCAGCTCCCTTCCGGGACCCTCCTTTTTT
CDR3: CASSSLPGPSFF

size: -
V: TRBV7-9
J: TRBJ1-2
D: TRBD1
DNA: TGTGCCAGCAGCGCGGGACAGGGGGGACTTTATGGCTACACCTTC
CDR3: CASSAGQGGLYGYTF

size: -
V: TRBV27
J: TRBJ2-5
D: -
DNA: TGTGCCAGCAGTGGGTCGTCGGGGCAGTACTTC
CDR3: CASSGSSGQYF

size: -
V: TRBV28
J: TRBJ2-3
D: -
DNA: TGTGCCAGCAGTTTAGACCTAGATACGCAGTATTTT
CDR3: CASSLDLDTQYF

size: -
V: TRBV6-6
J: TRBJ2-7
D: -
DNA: TGTGCCAGCAGTTACTCCCAAGACAGTCCTGCCTACGAGCAGTACTTC
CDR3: CASSYSQDSPAYEQYF

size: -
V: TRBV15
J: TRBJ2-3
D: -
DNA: TGTGCCACCAGCAGGGGCGGCCAGATAGGGTTTGGCGACACAGATACGCAGTATTTT
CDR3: CATSRGGQIGFGDTDTQYF

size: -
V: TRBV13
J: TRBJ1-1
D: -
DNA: TGTGCCAGCAGCACCCGGACAGTGAACACTGAAGCTTTCTTT
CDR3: CASSTRTVNTEAFF

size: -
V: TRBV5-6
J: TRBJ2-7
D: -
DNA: TGTGCCAGCAGCTTGGCCAGGGGCAGAGGCTACGAGCAGTACTTC
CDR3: CASSLARGRGYEQYF

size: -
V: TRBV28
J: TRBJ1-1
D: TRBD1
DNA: TGTGCCAGCAGTCCGCGGCCAGGGGGCGGCACTGAAGCTTTCTTT
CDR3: CASSPRPGGGTEAFF

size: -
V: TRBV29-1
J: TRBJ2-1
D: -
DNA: TGCAGCGTCCCTTTTGGGGGGGGCCGCTTCTTC
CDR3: CSVPFGGGRFF

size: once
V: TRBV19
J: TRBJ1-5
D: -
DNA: TGTGCCAGTAGTATAGGAGGGGGGGGCCAGCCCCAGCATTTT
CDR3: CASSIGGGGQPQHF

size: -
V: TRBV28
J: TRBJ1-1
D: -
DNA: TGTGCCAGCAGTTTAAAACCTCTCACTGAAGCTTTCTTT
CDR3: CASSLKPLTEAFF

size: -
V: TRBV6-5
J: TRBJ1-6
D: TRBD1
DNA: TGTGCCAGCAGTTTGGGGACAGATAATTCACCCCTCCACTTT
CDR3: CASSLGTDNSPLHF

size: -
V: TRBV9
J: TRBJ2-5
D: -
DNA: TGTGCCAGCAGCGTACAGGGTCTAGGTTACCAAGAGACCCAGTACTTC
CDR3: CASSVQGLGYQETQYF

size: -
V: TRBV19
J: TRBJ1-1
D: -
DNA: TGTGCCAGTAGTTCGGCGCCGTGGACTGAAGCTTTCTTT
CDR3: CASSSAPWTEAFF

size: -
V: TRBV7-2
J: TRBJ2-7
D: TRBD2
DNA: TGTGCCAGCAGCGTCCCGGGGGGGGCGCCGTACGAGCAGTACTTC
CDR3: CASSVPGGAPYEQYF

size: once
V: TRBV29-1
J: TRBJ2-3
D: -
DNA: TGCAGCGTTGTTGGAACTAGCTTACTCACAGATACGCAGTATTTT
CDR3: CSVVGTSLLTDTQYF

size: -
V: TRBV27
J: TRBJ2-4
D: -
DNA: TGTGCCAGCGAGTTACTATCTACCGAAACCGGGGCCAAAAACATTCAGTACTTC
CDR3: CASELLSTETGAKNIQYF

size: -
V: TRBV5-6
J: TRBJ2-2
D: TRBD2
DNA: TGTGCCAGCAGCTTGGGACTAGCGGGAGCAACCGGGGAGCTGTTTTTT
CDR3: CASSLGLAGATGELFF

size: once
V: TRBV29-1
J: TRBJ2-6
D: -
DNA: TGCAGCGTTCCAATCGGAGCGGGTATGCGCGGGGCCAACGTCCTGACTTTC
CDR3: CSVPIGAGMRGANVLTF

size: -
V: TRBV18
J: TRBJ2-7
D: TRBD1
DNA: TGTGCCAGCTCACCGGGGTCTTTAACGACGGGACAGCTTCCTTTTTACGAGCAGTACTTC
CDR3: CASSPGSLTTGQLPFYEQYF

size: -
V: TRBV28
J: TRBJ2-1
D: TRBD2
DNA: TGTGCCAGCAGGGACTCTAGCGGGGGGACCTACAATGAGCAGTTCTTC
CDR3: CASRDSSGGTYNEQFF

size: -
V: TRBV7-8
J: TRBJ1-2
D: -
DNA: TGTGCCAGCAGCTTATTTCGGGGGCCGACAGCTAACTATGGCTACACCTTC
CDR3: CASSLFRGPTANYGYTF

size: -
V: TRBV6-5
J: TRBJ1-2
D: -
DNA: TGTGCCAGCAGGGACCGCAGGCAGTGGAACTATGGCTACACCTTC
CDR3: CASRDRRQWNYGYTF

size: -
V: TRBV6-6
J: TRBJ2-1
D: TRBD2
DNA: TGTGCCAGCAGTTACTTCAGACTAGCGGGGAACAATGAGCAGTTCTTC
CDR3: CASSYFRLAGNNEQFF

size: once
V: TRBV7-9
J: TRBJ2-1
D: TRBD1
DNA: TGTGCCAGCAGCTTAGCTATTTTCTTGGGGACAGGGGCAAATGAGCAGTTCTTC
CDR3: CASSLAIFLGTGANEQFF

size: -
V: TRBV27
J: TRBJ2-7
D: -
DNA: TGTGCCAGCAGCTACGGCCGCACCTACGAGCAGTACTTC
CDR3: CASSYGRTYEQYF

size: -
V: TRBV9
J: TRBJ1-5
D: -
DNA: TGTGCCAGCAGCGTAGTAGGGGTGGGCAATCAGCCCCAGCATTTT
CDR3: CASSVVGVGNQPQHF

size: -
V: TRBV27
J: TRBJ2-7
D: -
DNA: TGTGCCAGCAGTCCCCAGGTGTCCTACGAGCAGTACTTC
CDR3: CASSPQVSYEQYF

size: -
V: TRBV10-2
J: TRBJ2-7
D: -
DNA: TGCGCCAGCAGTGAGTCGACCCCTGGATACGAGCAGTACTTC
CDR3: CASSESTPGYEQYF

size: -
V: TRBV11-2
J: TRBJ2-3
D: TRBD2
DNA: TGTGCCAGCAGCTTAGGGGCGGGAGCCACAGATACGCAGTATTTT
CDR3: CASSLGAGATDTQYF

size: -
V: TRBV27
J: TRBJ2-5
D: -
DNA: TGTGCCAGCAGTTTATCCTTCTGGGAGACCCAGTACTTC
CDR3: CASSLSFWETQYF

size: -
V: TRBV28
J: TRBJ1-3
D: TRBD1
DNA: TGTGCCAGCAGTCCCGAGGACAGGCCCTCTGGAAACACCATATATTTT
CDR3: CASSPEDRPSGNTIYF

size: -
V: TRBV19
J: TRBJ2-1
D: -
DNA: TGTGCCAGTAGTATAGGACTTACCAATGAGCAGTTCTTC
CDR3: CASSIGLTNEQFF

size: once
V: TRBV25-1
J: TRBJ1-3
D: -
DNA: TGTGCCAGCAGTGAAACGGGGGGGAATGGAAACACCATATATTTT
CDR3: CASSETGGNGNTIYF

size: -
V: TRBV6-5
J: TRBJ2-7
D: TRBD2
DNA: TGTGCCAGCAGTTATAGCGGGAGCGAGCAGTACTTC
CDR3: CASSYSGSEQYF

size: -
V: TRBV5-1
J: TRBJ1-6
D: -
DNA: TGCGCCAGCAGCTTGGTGGGCAGGGCCTATAATTCACCCCTCCACTTT
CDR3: CASSLVGRAYNSPLHF